This T cell receptor (beta chain) is from a study of response to subunit inactivated influenza vaccine. The study, taken as a whole, reports: The authors offered the suggestion that each seasonal influenza vaccination recruits few new T cells.

The CDR3 consists of 18 residues. Germline trimming cut 4 bases from V and 7 bases from J; bases unmatched to any gene: 14. The germline gives CDR1 LGHNA, CDR2 YNFKEQ. This clonotype has a count of ten or more. The antigen is undetermined. From the RT-PCR reads, TCRdb called clonotypes with MiXCR, one entry per CDR3 protein. The sample holds 200,000 to 300,000 distinct CDR3 sequences, over 9% seen once. This specimen was non-naive T cells sorted from PBMCs, taken 14 to 15 days before vaccination. This chain joins TRBV4-2 and TRBJ2-1; the match to TRBD2 covers 12 bases. This sequence originates from a middle-aged man who received an inactivated influenza vaccine. The CDR3 spells CASSPRGASGGAPNEQFF. The CDR3 DNA sequence: TGTGCCAGCAGCCCCCGAGGGGCTAGCGGGGGGGCTCCGAATGAGCAGTTCTTC.